The source of this T cell receptor beta chain is a study of blood T cell repertoires in COVID-19. Across the whole study: The study drew acute and convalescent COVID-19 samples from the United States, Italy and Spain.

Clones were sequenced by immunoSEQ multiplex PCR, and TCRdb holds only the in-frame ones, with some missing. The repertoire holds 55,000 to 75,000 clones, just over 85% seen once, with under 5% in the top ten. The germline CDR1 and CDR2 sequences are MGHRA and YSYEKL. V was clipped by 4 bases and J by 2 bases, with 13 bases between them. The CDR3 spans 15 residues. This chain links TRBV4-1 with TRBJ2-3; D might be TRBD1 (5 bases). This TCR was recovered from a man aged 50 or older with acute or convalescent COVID-19. The specimen was peripheral blood. The CDR3: CASSPLGADTDTQYF. CDR3 in DNA: TGCGCCAGCAGCCCCCTTGGGGCTGACACAGATACGCAGTATTTT.